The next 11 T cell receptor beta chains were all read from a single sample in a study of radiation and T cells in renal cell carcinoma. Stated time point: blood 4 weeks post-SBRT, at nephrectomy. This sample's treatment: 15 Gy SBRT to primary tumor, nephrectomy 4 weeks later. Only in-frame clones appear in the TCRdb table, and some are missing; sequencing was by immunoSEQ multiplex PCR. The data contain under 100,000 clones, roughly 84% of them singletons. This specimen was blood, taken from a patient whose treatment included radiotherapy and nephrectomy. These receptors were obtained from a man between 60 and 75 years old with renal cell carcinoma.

The CDR3 DNA reads as TGCAGCTCCCGACTAGTTAACACCGGGGAGCTGTTTTTT. It translates to CSSRLVNTGELFF. The J gene is TRBJ2-2, the V gene TRBV29-1; D perhaps matches TRBD2 (6 bases). Trimming pared 8 bases from V and 2 bases from J, leaving 12 bases between. The germline CDR1 and CDR2 sequences are SQVTM and ANQGSEA. This CDR3 is built from 13 residues.

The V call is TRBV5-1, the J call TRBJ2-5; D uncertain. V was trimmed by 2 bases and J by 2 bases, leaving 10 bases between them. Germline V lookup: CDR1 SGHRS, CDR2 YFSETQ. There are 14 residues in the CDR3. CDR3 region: CASSFLSWQETQYF. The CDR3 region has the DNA TGCGCCAGCAGCTTCCTATCTTGGCAAGAGACCCAGTACTTC.

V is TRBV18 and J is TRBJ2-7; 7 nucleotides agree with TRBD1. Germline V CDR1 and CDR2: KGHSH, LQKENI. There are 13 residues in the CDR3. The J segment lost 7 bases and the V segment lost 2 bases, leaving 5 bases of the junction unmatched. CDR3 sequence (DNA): TGTGCCAGCTCACCAGACAGGGTGGGGGAGCAGTACTTC. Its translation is CASSPDRVGEQYF.

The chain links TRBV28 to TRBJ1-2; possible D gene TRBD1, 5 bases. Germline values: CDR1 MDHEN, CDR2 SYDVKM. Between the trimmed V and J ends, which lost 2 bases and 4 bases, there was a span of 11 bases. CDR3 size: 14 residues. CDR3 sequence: CASSLHSGGYGYTF. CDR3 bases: TGTGCCAGCAGTTTACACTCTGGGGGCTATGGCTACACCTTC.

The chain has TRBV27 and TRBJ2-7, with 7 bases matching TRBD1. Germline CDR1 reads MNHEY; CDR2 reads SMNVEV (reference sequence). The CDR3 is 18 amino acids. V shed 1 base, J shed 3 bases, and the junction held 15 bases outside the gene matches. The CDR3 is CASSLYSRVGGRYYEQYF. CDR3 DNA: TGTGCCAGCAGTTTATACTCCAGGGTAGGGGGCCGATACTACGAGCAGTACTTC.

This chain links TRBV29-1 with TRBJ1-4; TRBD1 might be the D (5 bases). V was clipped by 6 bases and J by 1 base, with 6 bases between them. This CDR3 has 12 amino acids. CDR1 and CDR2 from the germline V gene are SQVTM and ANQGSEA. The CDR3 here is CSVQGTNEKLFF. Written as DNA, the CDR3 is TGCAGCGTCCAGGGAACTAATGAAAAACTGTTTTTT.

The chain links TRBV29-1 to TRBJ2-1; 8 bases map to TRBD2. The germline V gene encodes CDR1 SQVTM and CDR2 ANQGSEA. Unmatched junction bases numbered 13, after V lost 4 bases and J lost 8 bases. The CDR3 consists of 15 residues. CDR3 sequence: CSVGGSGSSPDEQFF. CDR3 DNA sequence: TGCAGCGTTGGGGGGAGCGGGAGCTCCCCCGATGAGCAGTTCTTC.

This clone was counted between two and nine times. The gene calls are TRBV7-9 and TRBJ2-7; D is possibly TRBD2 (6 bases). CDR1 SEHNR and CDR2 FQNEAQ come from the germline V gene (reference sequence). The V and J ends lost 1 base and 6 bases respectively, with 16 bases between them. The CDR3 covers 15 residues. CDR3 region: CASSLVAGTRGEQYF. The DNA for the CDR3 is TGTGCCAGCAGCTTAGTCGCCGGGACTCGGGGCGAGCAGTACTTC.

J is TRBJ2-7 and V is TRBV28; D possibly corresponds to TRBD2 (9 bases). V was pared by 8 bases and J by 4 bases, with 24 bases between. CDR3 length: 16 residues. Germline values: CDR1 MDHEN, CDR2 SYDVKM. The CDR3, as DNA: TGTGCCAGCGACGGACAGGGAATAGCGGGAGCGTACGAGCAGTACTTC. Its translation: CASDGQGIAGAYEQYF.

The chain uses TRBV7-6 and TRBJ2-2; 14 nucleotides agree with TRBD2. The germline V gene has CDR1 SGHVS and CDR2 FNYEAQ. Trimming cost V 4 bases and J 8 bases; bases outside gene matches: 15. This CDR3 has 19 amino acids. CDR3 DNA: TGTGCCAGCAGCTACCCCATCGGCGGGACTAGCGGGAGTAGTGGGGAGCTGTTTTTT. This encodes CASSYPIGGTSGSSGELFF.

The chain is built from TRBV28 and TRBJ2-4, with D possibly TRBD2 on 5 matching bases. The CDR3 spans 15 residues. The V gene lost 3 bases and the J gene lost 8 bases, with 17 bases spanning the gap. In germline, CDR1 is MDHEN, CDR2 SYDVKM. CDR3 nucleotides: TGTGCCAGCAGTTTGGGTGCTAGCTCGAGAGACATTCAGTACTTC. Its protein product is CASSLGASSRDIQYF.